These 3 T cell receptor beta chains came from one sample sequenced in a study of T cell changes during pregnancy in multiple sclerosis (dated by TCRdb to the late 2010s). The receptor library was made with the immunoSEQ multiplex PCR assay. TCRdb mirrors the immuneACCESS table, restricted to in-frame sequences. Some clones are absent from its copies; in checked studies, under half trace to an unresolved V gene, and the reason for the others is unknown. The sample profile shows under 55,000 clones; around 90% of them were found once. Together, the top ten hold 0.55% to 0.65% of the sample. The sequenced sample was CD4+ T cells from peripheral blood mononuclear cells, obtained after pregnancy. All receptors derive from a female donor in good health, enrolled as a control in a pregnancy study.

The chain links TRBV25-1 to TRBJ2-1, with 9 bases that match TRBD2. The CDR3 is 16 residues long. Per the germline V gene, CDR1 is MGHDK and CDR2 is SYGVNS. Trimming cost V 0 bases and J 10 bases; bases outside gene matches: 10. The CDR3 sequence is CASSEYGLAGPREQFF. The CDR3 bases are TGTGCCAGCAGTGAATACGGTCTAGCGGGACCGCGCGAGCAGTTCTTC.

This chain joins TRBV6-5 and TRBJ1-5; TRBD1 might be the D (6 bases). This CDR3 region has 14 residues. Between the trimmed V and J ends, which lost 2 bases and 6 bases, there was a span of 11 bases. Germline assignment: CDR1 MNHEY and CDR2 SVGAGI. CDR3 coding DNA: TGTGCCAGCAGTTACACGACAGGAGCTCAGCCCCAGCATTTT. Translating it yields CASSYTTGAQPQHF.

Points on this clone: One end of the junction does not line up with germline, which may come from a read error. The chain employs TRBV7-7 and TRBJ2-3; 11 bases fit TRBD2. The CDR3 loop spans 17 amino acids. Germline CDR1 reads SSHAT; CDR2 reads FNYEAQ (reference sequence). The CDR3 DNA reads as TGTGCTAGCAGCCCACTCACTAGCGGGAGTAGTTCAGATACGCAGTATTTT. Protein sequence: CASSPLTSGSSSDTQYF.